The 9 T cell receptor beta chains presented below share a single source sample, sequenced in a study of T-cell memory formation after mild COVID-19. MiXCR, run by TCRdb on the 5' RACE reads, gives a single entry per CDR3 protein. The repertoire holds 350,000 to 500,000 distinct CDR3 sequences, with 23% as singletons. The sample taken for sequencing was PBMCs or a T cell subset sorted from them (not recorded which). Every receptor here comes from an adult woman who had mild COVID-19 (a few samples of this study predate the infection). Cell type and time point are not known.

This clonotype has a count of ten or more. V gene TRBV12-3 or TRBV12-4 combines with J gene TRBJ1-5; 8 bases align to TRBD1. This CDR3 spans 13 amino acids. CDR3 DNA sequence: TGTGCTACTCAGGGGGCACACAATCAGCCCCAGCATTTT. Amino acids: CATQGAHNQPQHF.

There are a few counts of this clonotype. The chain uses TRBV7-8 and TRBJ2-5, with D perhaps TRBD1 or TRBD2 (6 bases each). The CDR3 has 17 amino acids. The ends were cut back, 6 bases at V and 5 bases at J, with 25 bases in the middle. Germline V gene sequence: CDR1 SGHVS, CDR2 FQNEAQ. This chain's CDR3 is CASRDSAGPLRGETQYF. CDR3 nucleotides: TGTGCCAGCAGGGATTCAGCGGGTCCACTTAGGGGGGAGACCCAGTACTTC.

The chain combines TRBV18 with TRBJ1-4; D gene uncertain. The CDR3 runs 12 residues. Looked up from germline, CDR1 is KGHSH and CDR2 is LQKENI. V lost 1 base and J lost 11, with 8 bases in between. CDR3 amino acids: CASSPRGAKLFF. In DNA, the CDR3 is TGTGCCAGCTCACCACGGGGAGCGAAACTGTTTTTT.

The V call is TRBV11-2, the J call TRBJ2-5; TRBD1 is a possible D gene (6 bases). V lost 5 bases to trimming and J lost 5 bases, with 21 bases between them. In germline, CDR1 is SGHAT, CDR2 FQNNGV. The CDR3 is 16 amino acids. The CDR3 DNA follows: TGTGCCAGCAGCCAGGGGAGTCGCGCGGCCGGGGAGACCCAGTACTTC. Protein sequence: CASSQGSRAAGETQYF.

The CDR3 DNA follows: TGTGCCAGCAGCCCTCATGACACTGAAGCTTTCTTT. This encodes CASSPHDTEAFF. The rearrangement joins TRBV5-4 to TRBJ1-1; D ambiguous. V lost 4 bases, J lost 3 bases, and 7 bases lay in between. This CDR3 has 12 residues. The V gene's germline CDR1 is SGHNT and CDR2 YYREEE (reference sequence).

CDR3 amino acids: CASSPGGPYSNQPQHF. CDR3 nucleotides: TGTGCCAGTAGCCCCGGGGGACCTTATAGCAATCAGCCCCAGCATTTT. The genes are TRBV19 and TRBJ1-5; possible D gene TRBD1, 5 bases. Germline lookup yields CDR1 LNHDA and CDR2 SQIVND (reference sequence). There are 16 residues in the CDR3. V was cut by 6 bases and J by 0 bases, with 15 bases left in between.

The table lists this clonotype with a few counts. The chain's CDR3 is CASRPTGGAMNTEAFF. CDR3 sequence (DNA): TGTGCCAGCAGACCTACAGGTGGCGCGATGAACACTGAAGCTTTCTTT. The chain carries TRBV7-9 and TRBJ1-1; D might be TRBD1 (5 bases). CDR1 and CDR2 from the germline V gene are SEHNR and FQNEAQ (reference sequence). The CDR3 totals 16 residues. V was shortened by 6 bases and J by 0 bases, with 17 bases between the two germline ends.

The genes are TRBV7-2 and TRBJ2-3; 8 nucleotides agree with TRBD1. Trimming took 4 bases from V and 1 from J; bases not matched to a gene: 4. The CDR3 extends over 15 amino acids. CDR1 and CDR2 (germline): SGHTA, FQGNSA. CDR3 sequence (DNA): TGTGCCAGCAGCTCACAGGGGGTTGGCACAGATACGCAGTATTTT. Protein: CASSSQGVGTDTQYF.

This clonotype was seen at least ten times. The genes are TRBV7-8 and TRBJ1-2; 9 nucleotides align to TRBD1. The CDR3 is made up of 15 amino acids. Germline V CDR1 and CDR2: SGHVS, FQNEAQ. V was clipped by 5 bases and J by 8 bases; unmatched bases: 12. DNA of the CDR3: TGTGCCAGCAGCCCCATGGGACAGGGAACGGGGGGCTACACCTTC. Translating gives CASSPMGQGTGGYTF.